Sequencing of this TCR beta chain was carried out in a study of OX40 agonist ivuxolimab in advanced cancers. Regarding the study as a whole: Within 6 weeks, CD4+ and CD8+ blood T cells expanded clonally at 0.1 to 3.0 mg/kg.

Only in-frame clones appear in the TCRdb table, and some are missing; sequencing was by immunoSEQ multiplex PCR. The sample shows about 12,000 clones, over 70% of them seen only once. With regard to this clone: Its target is unknown. The junction does not match germline at one end; this may be a read error.

CDR1 ENHRY and CDR2 SYGVKD come from the germline V gene. The CDR3 spans 11 residues. The clonotype was recovered from an adult with an advanced solid tumor such as melanoma, head and neck, liver or kidney cancer. This material consisted of CD4+ or CD8+ T cells sorted from blood, taken in a trial of the OX40 agonist ivuxolimab. V is TRBV10-3 and J is TRBJ2-7; D is unresolved. The CDR3 spells CASSETSEQYF. CDR3 coding DNA: TGTGCCAGCAGTGAAACGAGCGAGCAGTACTTC.